Sequencing of this TCR beta chain was carried out in a study of identifying expanded T cells in peripheral blood. TCRdb's copy holds only in-frame clones and misses some; the assay was immunoSEQ multiplex PCR. The table lists around 75,000 clones, almost 90% of them singletons. Whole-study findings and limits: About 1.2 clones differed between technical replicates, versus about 15 and 19 over time.

No infections or other immune events were documented during collection. From germline, CDR1 is LNHDA and CDR2 SQIVND (reference sequence). The CDR3 contains 15 residues. V lost 7 bases and J lost 2; bases outside the gene matches: 7. Details on this clone: What it binds is not known.

The source material was blood. The rearrangement links TRBV19 to TRBJ2-7, with 11 bases identical to TRBD1. This TCR was recovered from a person aged 18 to 70 in good health. Written as DNA, the CDR3 is TGTGCCAGTACTCCGGGGGGACAGGGGGCCTACGAGCAGTACTTC. Its protein is CASTPGGQGAYEQYF.